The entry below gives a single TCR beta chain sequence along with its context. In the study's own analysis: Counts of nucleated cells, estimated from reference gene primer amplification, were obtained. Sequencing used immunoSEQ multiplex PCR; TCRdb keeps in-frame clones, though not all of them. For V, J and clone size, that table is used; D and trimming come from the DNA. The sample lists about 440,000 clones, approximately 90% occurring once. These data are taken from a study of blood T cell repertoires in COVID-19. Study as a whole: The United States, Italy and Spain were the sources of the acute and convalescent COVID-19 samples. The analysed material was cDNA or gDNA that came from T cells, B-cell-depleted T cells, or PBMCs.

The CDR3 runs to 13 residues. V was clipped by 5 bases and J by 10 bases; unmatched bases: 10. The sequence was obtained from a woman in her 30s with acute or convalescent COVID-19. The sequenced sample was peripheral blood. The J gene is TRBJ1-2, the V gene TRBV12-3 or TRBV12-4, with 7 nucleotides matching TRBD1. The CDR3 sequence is CASSPPGTAYYTF. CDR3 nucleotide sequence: TGTGCCAGCAGTCCCCCCGGGACAGCCTACTACACCTTC.